Below are 19 T cell receptor beta chains sequenced from a single sample in a study of CD8+ T cells in alopecia areata. Isolated RNA was reverse transcribed into cDNA used as the sequencing template. TCRdb's copy holds only in-frame clones and misses some; the assay was immunoSEQ multiplex PCR. The table has about 250,000 clones, around two thirds seen once; the top ten hold 1% to 1.5%. The sequencing here drew on CD4+ T cells sorted from blood, taken at week 0. The origin of the receptors is a human donor with alopecia areata.

V usage is TRBV5-1 and J usage is TRBJ2-1, with D unclear. The germline CDR1 and CDR2 sequences are SGHRS and YFSETQ. V was clipped by 1 base and J by 2 bases, with 10 bases between them. The CDR3 contains 15 residues. DNA for the CDR3: TGCGCCAGCAGCTTGTCCCAGGCTACCTACAATGAGCAGTTCTTC. This encodes CASSLSQATYNEQFF.

This clone showed up just a few times. V is TRBV29-1 and J is TRBJ2-1; D gene ambiguous. Looked up from germline, CDR1 is SQVTM and CDR2 is ANQGSEA. This CDR3 contains 13 residues. The germline V and J ends were trimmed by 4 bases and 7 bases, with 14 bases remaining between them. CDR3: CSVARDEWNEQFF. For the CDR3, the DNA is TGCAGCGTTGCACGTGATGAATGGAATGAGCAGTTCTTC.

The gene calls are TRBV13 and TRBJ1-2; TRBD1 aligns across 7 bases. V lost 5 bases, J lost 7 bases, and 7 bases stayed unmatched. This CDR3 comprises 13 residues. Germline V gene data show CDR1 as PRHDT and CDR2 as FYEKMQ (reference sequence). CDR3 in amino acids: CASSTQGSGGYTF. CDR3 DNA sequence: TGTGCCAGCAGCACACAGGGGTCAGGTGGCTACACCTTC.

On this clone: Other DNA sequences in the sample encode the same CDR3. V and J are TRBV5-4 and TRBJ2-5, with D possibly being TRBD2 (7 bases). This CDR3 has 13 residues. Germline V gives CDR1 SGHNT, CDR2 YYREEE (reference sequence). V lost 1 base and J lost 4, with 8 bases in between. CDR3: CASSLRGGETQYF. As DNA, the CDR3 is TGTGCCAGCAGCTTGAGGGGGGGAGAGACCCAGTACTTC.

Note on this clone: The same CDR3 is also encoded by other DNA sequences in this sample. The CDR3 DNA is TGTGCCAGCAGCCGGAACACTGAAGCTTTCTTT. This gives the protein CASSRNTEAFF. The J gene is TRBJ1-1, the V gene TRBV25-1, with D hard to call. The CDR3 sequence is 11 residues long. The V end lost 6 bases, the J end lost 1 base, and 3 bases lay between the germline ends. The germline V gene has CDR1 MGHDK and CDR2 SYGVNS.

The chain's CDR3 is CASSQGPTGPKNIQYF. The CDR3 DNA reads as TGTGCCAGCAGCCAAGGGCCCACCGGGCCCAAAAACATTCAGTACTTC. V is TRBV9 and J is TRBJ2-4, with D uncertain. CDR1 is SGDLS and CDR2 is YYNGEE in the germline V gene. Between the trimmed V and J ends, which lost 4 bases and 2 bases, there was a span of 16 bases. CDR3 length: 16 amino acids. Drawing the rest from reference TRBV9 and TRBJ2-4, the complete variable domain is DSGVTQTPKHLITATGQRVTLRCSPRSGDLSVYWYQQSLDQGLQFLIQYYNGEERAKGNILERFSAQQFPDLHSELNLSSLELGDSALYFCASSQGPTGPKNIQYFGAGTRLSVL.

The J gene is TRBJ2-2, the V gene TRBV6-5; 8 bases match TRBD2. V was pared by 7 bases and J by 6 bases, with 4 bases of the junction left unmatched. Germline V lookup: CDR1 MNHEY, CDR2 SVGAGI. This CDR3 comprises 13 residues. The CDR3 region has the DNA TGTGCCAGCACCACGCGGGGGGCCGGGGAGCTGTTTTTT. Translated: CASTTRGAGELFF.

This clone was detected ten times or more. This chain links TRBV9 with TRBJ1-5; tentative D call: TRBD1 (6 bases). This CDR3 is built from 15 residues. Germline V gene data show CDR1 as SGDLS and CDR2 as YYNGEE. Trimming took 4 bases from V and 0 from J, leaving 11 bases between them. DNA of the CDR3: TGTGCCAGCAGCTTTACAGGGTTTAGCAATCAGCCCCAGCATTTT. Protein: CASSFTGFSNQPQHF.

This rearrangement joins TRBV18 to TRBJ2-5, with D maybe TRBD1 (6 bases). Germline CDR1 KGHSH, CDR2 LQKENI. V gave up 6 bases and J gave up 2 bases, with 13 bases separating them. There are 14 residues in the CDR3. This CDR3 is CASSGITGQETQYF. In nucleotides, the CDR3 is TGTGCCAGCTCCGGGATAACAGGGCAAGAGACCCAGTACTTC.

In its sample, this clone was seen a few times. The rearrangement uses TRBV29-1 and TRBJ1-2; 7 nucleotides line up with TRBD1. The CDR3 loop spans 11 amino acids. The V and J ends lost 6 bases and 8 bases, in that order; junction bases with no gene match: 6. In germline, CDR1 is SQVTM, CDR2 ANQGSEA. DNA for the CDR3: TGCAGCGTCGCCCACAGGGGCGGCTACACCTTC. Translating it yields CSVAHRGGYTF. The full variable domain, in which reference TRBV29-1 and TRBJ1-2 provide the parts outside the CDR3, is SAVISQKPSRDICQRGTSLTIQCQVDSQVTMMFWYRQQPGQSLTLIATANQGSEATYESGFVIDKFPISRPNLTFSTLTVSNMSPEDSSIYLCSVAHRGGYTFGSGTRLTVV.

The chain couples TRBV27 to TRBJ1-1; TRBD1 might be the D (6 bases). The CDR3 covers 15 residues. V was trimmed by 5 bases and J by 4 bases, leaving 17 bases between them. Germline V gene data show CDR1 as MNHEY and CDR2 as SMNVEV (reference sequence). The chain's CDR3 is CASSLRGRLGTEAFF. The CDR3 DNA reads TGTGCCAGCAGTCTCAGGGGAAGGTTGGGCACTGAAGCTTTCTTT.

The chain links TRBV7-9 to TRBJ1-1; D is unresolved. Trimming took 5 bases from V and 0 from J, leaving 10 bases between them. Germline values: CDR1 SEHNR, CDR2 FQNEAQ (reference sequence). CDR3 length: 14 amino acids. The CDR3 DNA sequence: TGTGCCAGCAGCAAACAAATGATGAACACTGAAGCTTTCTTT. Amino acids: CASSKQMMNTEAFF.

V and J are TRBV9 and TRBJ1-2; D not resolved. The CDR3 consists of 14 residues. From germline, CDR1 is SGDLS and CDR2 YYNGEE. The V gene lost 3 bases and the J gene lost 6 bases, with 15 bases spanning the gap. CDR3 amino acids: CASSAQLGTHGYTF. The CDR3 DNA sequence: TGTGCCAGCAGCGCACAACTCGGTACTCATGGCTACACCTTC. The variable domain in full, with the rest retrieved from reference TRBV9 and TRBJ1-2, is DSGVTQTPKHLITATGQRVTLRCSPRSGDLSVYWYQQSLDQGLQFLIQYYNGEERAKGNILERFSAQQFPDLHSELNLSSLELGDSALYFCASSAQLGTHGYTFGSGTRLTVV.

The chain couples TRBV15 to TRBJ2-5; D may be TRBD2 (6 bases). CDR3 length: 14 amino acids. V lost 9 bases, J lost 4 bases, and 18 bases lay in between. CDR1 and CDR2 from the germline V gene are LNHNV and YYDKDF (reference sequence). CDR3 sequence: CATYSDYDGETQYF. The CDR3, as DNA: TGTGCCACTTATTCGGACTATGACGGAGAGACCCAGTACTTC.

V is TRBV6-4 and J is TRBJ2-3; D unresolved. Trimming left V 6 bases short and J 6 bases short, with 13 bases between. Germline V gives CDR1 MRHNA, CDR2 SNTAGT. The CDR3 loop spans 13 amino acids. The chain's CDR3 is CASSVDDSDTQYF. As DNA, the CDR3 is TGTGCCAGCAGCGTTGACGACTCGGATACGCAGTATTTT.

The chain combines TRBV4-1 with TRBJ1-6, with 9 bases that match TRBD1. CDR1 and CDR2 (germline): MGHRA, YSYEKL. This CDR3 is built from 17 residues. Unmatched junction bases numbered 9, after V lost 0 bases and J lost 9 bases. This CDR3 reads CASSQDVRTGVGSPLHF. The CDR3 DNA reads TGCGCCAGCAGCCAAGATGTCCGGACAGGGGTAGGTTCACCCCTCCACTTT.

This clone showed up just once. J is TRBJ2-1 and V is TRBV19; the D gene is possibly TRBD1 (6 bases). The length of the CDR3 is 15 residues. Germline V gene lookup returns CDR1 LNHDA and CDR2 SQIVND (reference sequence). V was clipped by 2 bases and J by 2 bases, with 10 bases between them. The CDR3, as DNA: TGTGCCAGTAGTATAATAGGGGGTACCTACAATGAGCAGTTCTTC. Protein product: CASSIIGGTYNEQFF.

The chain employs TRBV25-1 and TRBJ2-6; D is unresolved. Trimming pared 2 bases from V and 0 bases from J, leaving 8 bases between. Germline assignment: CDR1 MGHDK and CDR2 SYGVNS. The CDR3 is 16 amino acids. The CDR3 sequence is CASSEGWSSGANVLTF. CDR3 in DNA: TGTGCCAGCAGTGAAGGGTGGAGCTCTGGGGCCAACGTCCTGACTTTC. Based on the CDR3 plus reference TRBV25-1 and TRBJ2-6, the full variable domain is EADIYQTPRYLVIGTGKKITLECSQTMGHDKMYWYQQDPGMELHLIHYSYGVNSTEKGDLSSESTVSRIRTEHFPLTLESARPSHTSQYLCASSEGWSSGANVLTFGAGSRLTVL.

This chain uses TRBV4-2 with TRBJ2-2, with D unclear. V was trimmed by 3 bases and J by 7 bases, leaving 3 bases between them. The CDR3 consists of 11 residues. The germline V gene encodes CDR1 LGHNA and CDR2 YNFKEQ. The CDR3 loop is CASSHLGELFF. The CDR3 nucleotides read TGTGCCAGCAGCCATCTCGGGGAGCTGTTTTTT.